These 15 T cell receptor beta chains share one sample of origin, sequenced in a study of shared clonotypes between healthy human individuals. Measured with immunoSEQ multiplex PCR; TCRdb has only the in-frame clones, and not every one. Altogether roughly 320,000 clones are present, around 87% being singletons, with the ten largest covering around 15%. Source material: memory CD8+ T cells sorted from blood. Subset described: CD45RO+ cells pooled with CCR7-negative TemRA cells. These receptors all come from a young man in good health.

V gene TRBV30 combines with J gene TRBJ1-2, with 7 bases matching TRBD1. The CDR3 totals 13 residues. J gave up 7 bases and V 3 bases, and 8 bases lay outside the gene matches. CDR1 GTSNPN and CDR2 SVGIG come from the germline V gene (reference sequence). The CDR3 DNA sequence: TGTGCCTGGAGCGAGACAGGGAGCACTGGCTACACCTTC. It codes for CAWSETGSTGYTF. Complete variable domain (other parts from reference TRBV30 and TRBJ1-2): SQTIHQWPATLVQPVGSPLSLECTVEGTSNPNLYWYRQAAGRGLQLLFYSVGIGQISSEVPQNLSASRPQDRQFILSSKKLLLSDSGFYLCAWSETGSTGYTFGSGTRLTVV.

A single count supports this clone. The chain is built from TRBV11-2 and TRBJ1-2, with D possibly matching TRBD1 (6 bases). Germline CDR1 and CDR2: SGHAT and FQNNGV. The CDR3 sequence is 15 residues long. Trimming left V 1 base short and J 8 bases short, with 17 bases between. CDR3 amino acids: CASSLASGTGTGYTF. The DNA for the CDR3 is TGTGCCAGCAGCTTAGCCTCCGGGACGGGGACAGGCTACACCTTC.

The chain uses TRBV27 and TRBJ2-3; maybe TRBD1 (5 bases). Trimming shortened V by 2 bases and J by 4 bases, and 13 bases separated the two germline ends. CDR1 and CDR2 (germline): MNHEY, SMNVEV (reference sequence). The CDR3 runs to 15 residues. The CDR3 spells CASSLGAASSDTQYF. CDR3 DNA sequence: TGTGCCAGCAGTTTAGGGGCAGCATCCTCAGATACGCAGTATTTT.

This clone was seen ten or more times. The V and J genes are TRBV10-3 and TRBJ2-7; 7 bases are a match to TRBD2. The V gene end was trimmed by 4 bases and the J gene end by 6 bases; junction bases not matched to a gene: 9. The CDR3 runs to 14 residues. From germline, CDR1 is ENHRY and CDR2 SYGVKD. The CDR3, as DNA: TGTGCCATCAGTGTTAGCGGGTCCCCATTCGAGCAGTACTTC. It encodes CAISVSGSPFEQYF.

In DNA, the CDR3 is TGCGCCAGCAGCCCCGTAGGGGGTATTAATGAAAAACTGTTTTTT. Amino acid sequence: CASSPVGGINEKLFF. The chain joins TRBV5-1 to TRBJ1-4; tentative D call: TRBD1 (6 bases). This CDR3 is 15 amino acids long. The ends were cut back, 4 bases at V and 4 bases at J, with 14 bases in the middle. From germline, CDR1 is SGHRS and CDR2 YFSETQ.

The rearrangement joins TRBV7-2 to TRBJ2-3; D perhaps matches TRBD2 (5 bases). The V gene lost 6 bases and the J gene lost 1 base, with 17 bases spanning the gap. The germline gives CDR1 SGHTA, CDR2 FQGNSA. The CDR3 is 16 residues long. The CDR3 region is CASRFGVVVGTDTQYF. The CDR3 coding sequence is TGTGCCAGCAGGTTCGGGGTAGTCGTCGGCACAGATACGCAGTATTTT.

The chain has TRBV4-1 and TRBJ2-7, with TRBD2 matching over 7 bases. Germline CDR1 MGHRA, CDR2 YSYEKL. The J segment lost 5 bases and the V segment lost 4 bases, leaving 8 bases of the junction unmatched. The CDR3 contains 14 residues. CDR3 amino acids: CASSLVLAGDEQYF. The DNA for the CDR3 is TGCGCCAGCAGCCTAGTATTAGCGGGCGACGAGCAGTACTTC.

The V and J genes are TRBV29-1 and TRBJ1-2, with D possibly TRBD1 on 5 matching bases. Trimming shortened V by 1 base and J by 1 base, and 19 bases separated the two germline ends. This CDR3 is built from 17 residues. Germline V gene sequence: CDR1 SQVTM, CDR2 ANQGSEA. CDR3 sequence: CSVEGYSGTDGNYGYTF. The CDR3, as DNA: TGCAGCGTTGAAGGATATTCAGGGACCGACGGTAACTATGGCTACACCTTC.

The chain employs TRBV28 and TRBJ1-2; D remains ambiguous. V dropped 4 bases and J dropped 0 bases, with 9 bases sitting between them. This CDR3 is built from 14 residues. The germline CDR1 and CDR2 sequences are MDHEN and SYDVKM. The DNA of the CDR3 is TGTGCCAGCAGTTGGCTTACGGCTAACTATGGCTACACCTTC. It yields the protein CASSWLTANYGYTF.

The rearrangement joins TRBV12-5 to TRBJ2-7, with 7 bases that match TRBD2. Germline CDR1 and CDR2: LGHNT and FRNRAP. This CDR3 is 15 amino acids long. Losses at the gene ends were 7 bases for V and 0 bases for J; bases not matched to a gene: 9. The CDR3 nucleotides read TGTGCTAGTGCCACGGGGGAGGGGAGCTCCTACGAGCAGTACTTC. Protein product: CASATGEGSSYEQYF.

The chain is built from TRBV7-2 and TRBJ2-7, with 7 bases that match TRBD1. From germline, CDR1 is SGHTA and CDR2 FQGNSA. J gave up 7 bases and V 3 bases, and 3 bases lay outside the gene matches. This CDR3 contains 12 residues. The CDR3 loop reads CASSFTGVEQYF. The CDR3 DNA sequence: TGTGCCAGCAGCTTTACAGGGGTTGAGCAGTACTTC.

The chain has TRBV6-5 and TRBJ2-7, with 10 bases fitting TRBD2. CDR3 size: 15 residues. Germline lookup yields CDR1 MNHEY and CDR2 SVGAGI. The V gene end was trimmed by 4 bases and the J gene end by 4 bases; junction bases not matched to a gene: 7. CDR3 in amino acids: CASSSPSGSSYEQYF. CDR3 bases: TGTGCCAGCAGTTCCCCTAGCGGGAGCTCATACGAGCAGTACTTC.

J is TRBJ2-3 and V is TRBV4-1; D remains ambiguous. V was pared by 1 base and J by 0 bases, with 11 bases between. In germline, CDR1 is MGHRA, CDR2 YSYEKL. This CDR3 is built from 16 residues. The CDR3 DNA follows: TGCGCCAGCAGCCAAGGAATCGGGCCCAGCACAGATACGCAGTATTTT. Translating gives CASSQGIGPSTDTQYF.

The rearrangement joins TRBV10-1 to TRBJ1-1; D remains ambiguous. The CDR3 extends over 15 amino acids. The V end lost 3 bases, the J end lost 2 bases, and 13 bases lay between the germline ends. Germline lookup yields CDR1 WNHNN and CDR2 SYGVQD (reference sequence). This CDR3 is CASSDYGEGNTEAFF. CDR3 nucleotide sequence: TGCGCCAGCAGTGACTACGGGGAGGGAAACACTGAAGCTTTCTTT.

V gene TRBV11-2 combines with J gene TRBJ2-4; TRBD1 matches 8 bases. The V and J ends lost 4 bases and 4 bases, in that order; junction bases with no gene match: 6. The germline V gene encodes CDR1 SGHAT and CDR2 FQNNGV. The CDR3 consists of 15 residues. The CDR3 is CASSSVWTGKNIQYF. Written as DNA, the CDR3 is TGTGCCAGCAGCTCCGTCTGGACAGGGAAAAACATTCAGTACTTC.